These T cell receptor beta chains were read from a single sample in a study of blood T cell repertoires in COVID-19. TCRdb's copy holds only in-frame clones and misses some; the assay was immunoSEQ multiplex PCR. Found here are about 180,000 clones, roughly 88% of them singletons; the top ten hold under 3.5%. What was sequenced was peripheral blood. Receptors were obtained from a man in his sixties with acute or convalescent COVID-19. The CDR3 runs from the conserved cysteine through the conserved F or W. Each record gives: V gene, J gene, D gene, clone size, CDR3 DNA, CDR3 protein. A D gene is named only where the DNA matches it firmly. Clone size is given for some rows only: seen once, a few or many times, or a class if the clone is expanded.

v_call: TRBV20-1; j_call: TRBJ2-5; d_call: TRBD2; clone_size: .; cdr3_nt: TGCAGTGCTAGTGCAGGGACTAGCGGTTCAGAGACCCAGTACTTC; cdr3_aa: CSASAGTSGSETQYF
v_call: TRBV29-1; j_call: TRBJ2-7; d_call: TRBD2; clone_size: few; cdr3_nt: TGCAGCGTTGACCGGGGGAGCGGGAGGGCAAGGGAGCAGTACTTC; cdr3_aa: CSVDRGSGRAREQYF
v_call: TRBV5-1; j_call: TRBJ2-7; d_call: TRBD2; clone_size: once; cdr3_nt: TGCGCCAGCAGCCAGACTAGCGGGAGTGCAGGGGAGCAGTACTTC; cdr3_aa: CASSQTSGSAGEQYF
v_call: TRBV9; j_call: TRBJ1-5; d_call: .; clone_size: once; cdr3_nt: TGTGCCAGCAGCGCGGGACAACCTAATCAGCCCCAGCATTTT; cdr3_aa: CASSAGQPNQPQHF
v_call: TRBV28; j_call: TRBJ1-2; d_call: .; clone_size: .; cdr3_nt: TGTGCCAGCAGTTTACCACAGCCCAAGGGGGGCTACACCTTC; cdr3_aa: CASSLPQPKGGYTF
v_call: TRBV7-2; j_call: TRBJ2-3; d_call: TRBD2; clone_size: .; cdr3_nt: TGTGCCAGCAGCTCTGGCGGGGGGAGCACAGATACGCAGTATTTT; cdr3_aa: CASSSGGGSTDTQYF
v_call: TRBV7-9; j_call: TRBJ2-2; d_call: .; clone_size: .; cdr3_nt: TGTGCCAGCAGCTCACTGAACACCGGGGAGCTGTTTTTT; cdr3_aa: CASSSLNTGELFF
v_call: TRBV2; j_call: TRBJ2-5; d_call: .; clone_size: .; cdr3_nt: TGTGCCAGCAGTGGGACAAGACCAAATGGGGCCCAGTACTTC; cdr3_aa: CASSGTRPNGAQYF
v_call: TRBV21-1; j_call: TRBJ1-1; d_call: .; clone_size: .; cdr3_nt: TGTGCCAGCCTCATCGGACAGGGACACATGAACACTGAAGCTTTCTTT; cdr3_aa: CASLIGQGHMNTEAFF
v_call: TRBV19; j_call: TRBJ2-2; d_call: TRBD2; clone_size: .; cdr3_nt: TGTGCCAGTAGTATCGTTCGGACGGCTAGCGGCAGGAACACCGGGGAGCTGTTTTTT; cdr3_aa: CASSIVRTASGRNTGELFF
v_call: TRBV19; j_call: TRBJ1-2; d_call: .; clone_size: once; cdr3_nt: TGTGCCGGATTTCAGGGGACGTACTATGGCTACACCTTC; cdr3_aa: CAGFQGTYYGYTF
v_call: TRBV4-2; j_call: TRBJ1-3; d_call: .; clone_size: once; cdr3_nt: TGTGCCAGCAGCCAAGCTGCGAGCGTTGGCTCTGGAAACACCATATATTTT; cdr3_aa: CASSQAASVGSGNTIYF
v_call: TRBV6-6; j_call: TRBJ1-5; d_call: .; clone_size: once; cdr3_nt: TGTGCCAGCAGTTCCCATCCCGGAGTGGAGCCCCAGCATTTT; cdr3_aa: CASSSHPGVEPQHF
v_call: TRBV18; j_call: TRBJ2-1; d_call: .; clone_size: few; cdr3_nt: TGTGCCAGCTCACCACCCCATTTAGGCCGGGACACCTACAATGAGCAGTTCTTC; cdr3_aa: CASSPPHLGRDTYNEQFF
v_call: TRBV18; j_call: TRBJ1-2; d_call: .; clone_size: .; cdr3_nt: TGTGCCAGCTCGGAGGCAGGTGGAGCTAACTATGGCTACACCTTC; cdr3_aa: CASSEAGGANYGYTF
v_call: TRBV7-9; j_call: TRBJ1-6; d_call: TRBD1; clone_size: .; cdr3_nt: TGTGCCAGCAGCTCGCTCGACAGGGATAATTCACCCCTCCACTTT; cdr3_aa: CASSSLDRDNSPLHF
v_call: TRBV4-1; j_call: TRBJ2-7; d_call: .; clone_size: .; cdr3_nt: TGCGCCAGCAGCCAAGAAGAAGGGGCGCCGAGGAGGGGGCGGTACGAGCAGTACTTC; cdr3_aa: CASSQEEGAPRRGRYEQYF
v_call: TRBV29-1; j_call: TRBJ2-7; d_call: TRBD2; clone_size: few; cdr3_nt: TGCAGCGCCCAGCGGGGTAGCGGGTACGAGCAGTACTTC; cdr3_aa: CSAQRGSGYEQYF
v_call: TRBV7-9; j_call: TRBJ2-5; d_call: TRBD2; clone_size: .; cdr3_nt: TGTGCCAGCAGCCCTGGACTAGCGGCCAAACTCCAAGAGACCCAGTACTTC; cdr3_aa: CASSPGLAAKLQETQYF
v_call: TRBV7-9; j_call: TRBJ2-5; d_call: TRBD1; clone_size: .; cdr3_nt: TGTGCCAGCAGCCTCATCCAAACTAACTACAGGGGGCGCCGGGAGACCCAGTACTTC; cdr3_aa: CASSLIQTNYRGRRETQYF
v_call: TRBV5-1; j_call: TRBJ2-7; d_call: .; clone_size: .; cdr3_nt: TGCGCCAGCAGCTTGGGGGCCCAAGTCTACGAGCAGTACTTC; cdr3_aa: CASSLGAQVYEQYF
v_call: TRBV3-1/TRBV3-2; j_call: TRBJ2-1; d_call: TRBD2; clone_size: once; cdr3_nt: TGTGCCAGCAGCCTTATTCCCTCAGCGGGAGTCGATAATGAGCAGTTCTTC; cdr3_aa: CASSLIPSAGVDNEQFF
v_call: TRBV10-3; j_call: TRBJ2-3; d_call: TRBD1; clone_size: .; cdr3_nt: TGTGCCGCCCAGGGGGCGCAGGGAGATACGCAGTATTTT; cdr3_aa: CAAQGAQGDTQYF
v_call: TRBV21-1; j_call: TRBJ1-1; d_call: .; clone_size: .; cdr3_nt: TGTGCCAGCAGCAAAGAAGGGGGTGAAGCTTTCTTT; cdr3_aa: CASSKEGGEAFF
v_call: TRBV18; j_call: TRBJ2-5; d_call: .; clone_size: .; cdr3_nt: TGTGCCAGCGCACCCTACTTGCAAGAGACCCAGTACTTC; cdr3_aa: CASAPYLQETQYF
v_call: TRBV7-2; j_call: TRBJ1-1; d_call: .; clone_size: .; cdr3_nt: TGTGCCAGCAGACCAGGGAACACTGAAGCTTTCTTT; cdr3_aa: CASRPGNTEAFF
v_call: TRBV19; j_call: TRBJ2-2; d_call: .; clone_size: .; cdr3_nt: TGTGCCAGTAGGTTGGAGGGGAACACCGGGGAGCTGTTTTTT; cdr3_aa: CASRLEGNTGELFF
v_call: TRBV4-1; j_call: TRBJ1-1; d_call: .; clone_size: .; cdr3_nt: TGCGCCAGCAGCCAAGAGTACTACACTGAAGCTTTCTTT; cdr3_aa: CASSQEYYTEAFF
v_call: TRBV7-8; j_call: TRBJ2-5; d_call: TRBD2; clone_size: once; cdr3_nt: TGTGCCAGCAGCTTAGTGGCGGGAGGCCTCCAAGAGACCCAGTACTTC; cdr3_aa: CASSLVAGGLQETQYF
v_call: TRBV19; j_call: TRBJ1-3; d_call: .; clone_size: .; cdr3_nt: TGTGCCAGTAGTATATATCTATATTCCTCTGGAAACACCATATATTTT; cdr3_aa: CASSIYLYSSGNTIYF
v_call: TRBV28; j_call: TRBJ1-2; d_call: .; clone_size: .; cdr3_nt: TGTGCCAGCAGTTCCGGAACGCAGGGGAACTATGGCTACACCTTC; cdr3_aa: CASSSGTQGNYGYTF
v_call: TRBV18; j_call: TRBJ2-3; d_call: .; clone_size: .; cdr3_nt: TGTGCCAGCTCACCGTACACTATGAGCACAGATACGCAGTATTTT; cdr3_aa: CASSPYTMSTDTQYF
v_call: TRBV6-5; j_call: TRBJ1-1; d_call: .; clone_size: few; cdr3_nt: TGTGCCAGCAGGGCAGGGGCCGACCTCACTGAAGCTTTCTTT; cdr3_aa: CASRAGADLTEAFF
v_call: TRBV5-1; j_call: TRBJ1-1; d_call: .; clone_size: .; cdr3_nt: TGCGCCAGCAGCTTCAGTCGATACACTGAAGCTTTCTTT; cdr3_aa: CASSFSRYTEAFF
v_call: TRBV10-3; j_call: TRBJ2-1; d_call: .; clone_size: .; cdr3_nt: TGTGCCATCAGTGAGTCTGTCCTTACAAATGAGCAGTTCTTC; cdr3_aa: CAISESVLTNEQFF
v_call: TRBV5-4; j_call: TRBJ2-7; d_call: TRBD2; clone_size: .; cdr3_nt: TGTGCCAGCAGCTTGGACCCTACTAGCGGGAGGAACGAGCAGTACTTC; cdr3_aa: CASSLDPTSGRNEQYF
v_call: TRBV10-2; j_call: TRBJ2-7; d_call: TRBD1; clone_size: few; cdr3_nt: TGCGCCAGCAGAGGGACAGCCGACTACTACGAGCAGTACTTC; cdr3_aa: CASRGTADYYEQYF
v_call: TRBV2; j_call: TRBJ2-7; d_call: .; clone_size: .; cdr3_nt: TGTGCCAGCACGGGACGGGAGAGCTACGAGCAGTACTTC; cdr3_aa: CASTGRESYEQYF
v_call: TRBV2; j_call: TRBJ2-3; d_call: .; clone_size: .; cdr3_nt: TGTGCCAGCAGTGATGTTTCAGTGACAGATACGCAGTATTTT; cdr3_aa: CASSDVSVTDTQYF
v_call: TRBV18; j_call: TRBJ2-6; d_call: TRBD2; clone_size: .; cdr3_nt: TGTGCCAGCTCACCCATGGCTAGCGGGAGTCTAGGGGCCAACGTCCTGACTTTC; cdr3_aa: CASSPMASGSLGANVLTF
v_call: TRBV7-9; j_call: TRBJ2-7; d_call: TRBD2; clone_size: .; cdr3_nt: TGTGCCAGCATGGAAGGGACTAGCGGGGCACACGAGCAGTACTTC; cdr3_aa: CASMEGTSGAHEQYF
v_call: TRBV4-3; j_call: TRBJ2-1; d_call: .; clone_size: .; cdr3_nt: TGCGCCAGCAGCCAAGATCCCCCCATCTCCTACAATGAGCAGTTCTTC; cdr3_aa: CASSQDPPISYNEQFF
v_call: TRBV6-5; j_call: TRBJ2-7; d_call: .; clone_size: .; cdr3_nt: TGTGCCAGCAGTTACTCCGGACTATTAAACGAGCAGTACTTC; cdr3_aa: CASSYSGLLNEQYF